A selection of T cell receptor beta chains follows, all from one sample in a study of blood T cells in healthy people across ages. From the 5' RACE reads, TCRdb called clonotypes with MiXCR, one entry per CDR3 protein. This table has around 800,000 distinct CDR3 sequences, more than 25% appearing once. The sample was also reused in another study, on T cells of mothers and their children.

Sample: blood. These receptors all stem from a boy under 18 in good health. Each CDR3 is given with its conserved first and last residue. D genes are given only for firm matches. Size values are once, few and many counts, or a class for expanded clones, and some rows have none.

j_gene: TRBJ2-7; d_gene: -; v_gene: TRBV20-1; abundance: -; CDR3nt: TGCAGTGCAAGCCAAATGGGGGGTACCTACGAGCAGTACTTC; CDR3aa: CSASQMGGTYEQYF
j_gene: TRBJ2-3; d_gene: -; v_gene: TRBV20-1; abundance: -; CDR3nt: TGCAGTGCTAAGAAACAGGGTATTACAGATACGCAGTATTTT; CDR3aa: CSAKKQGITDTQYF
j_gene: TRBJ2-5; d_gene: TRBD2; v_gene: TRBV5-1; abundance: -; CDR3nt: TGCGCCAGCAGCTTGAAAAGGGAGGGAGAGACCCAGTACTTC; CDR3aa: CASSLKREGETQYF
j_gene: TRBJ1-5; d_gene: -; v_gene: TRBV5-1; abundance: -; CDR3nt: TGCGCCAGCAGCTTGTGGGGCAACCTGAATCAGCCCCAGCATTTT; CDR3aa: CASSLWGNLNQPQHF
j_gene: TRBJ2-4; d_gene: TRBD1; v_gene: TRBV2; abundance: -; CDR3nt: TGTGCCAGCAGGGACAGGGGTGTTATCAACATTCAGTACTTC; CDR3aa: CASRDRGVINIQYF
j_gene: TRBJ1-6; d_gene: TRBD1; v_gene: TRBV3-1; abundance: -; CDR3nt: TGTGCCAGCAGCCCCCGGGACAGGGTAACGTCACCCCTCCACTTT; CDR3aa: CASSPRDRVTSPLHF
j_gene: TRBJ1-1; d_gene: TRBD1; v_gene: TRBV20-1; abundance: few; CDR3nt: TGCAGTGCTGATCCTGGACAGGCGGGTAACACTGAAGCTTTCTTT; CDR3aa: CSADPGQAGNTEAFF
j_gene: TRBJ2-2; d_gene: -; v_gene: TRBV7-3; abundance: -; CDR3nt: TGTGCCAGCAGCTTAGAGGGATACGGGGAGCTGTTTTTT; CDR3aa: CASSLEGYGELFF
j_gene: TRBJ2-5; d_gene: -; v_gene: TRBV2; abundance: -; CDR3nt: TGTGCCAGCATTGAACAGGGAACGGGGACCCAGTACTTC; CDR3aa: CASIEQGTGTQYF
j_gene: TRBJ2-6; d_gene: -; v_gene: TRBV11-1; abundance: -; CDR3nt: TGTGCCAGCAGCTTAGTCGGCAGTACTGGGGCCAACGTCCTGACTTTC; CDR3aa: CASSLVGSTGANVLTF
j_gene: TRBJ1-1; d_gene: TRBD1; v_gene: TRBV6-5; abundance: -; CDR3nt: TGTGCCAGCAGTTACGAAACAGGGGGCTCTCGGAACACTGAAGCTTTCTTT; CDR3aa: CASSYETGGSRNTEAFF
j_gene: TRBJ1-5; d_gene: -; v_gene: TRBV12-3/TRBV12-4; abundance: few; CDR3nt: TGTGCCAGCAGCCCTCGGCAGGCTGGCAATCAGCCCCAGCATTTT; CDR3aa: CASSPRQAGNQPQHF
j_gene: TRBJ2-5; d_gene: -; v_gene: TRBV7-9; abundance: -; CDR3nt: TGTGCCAGCAGCTTAATTTCGGGGAGGGAGACCCAGTACTTC; CDR3aa: CASSLISGRETQYF
j_gene: TRBJ2-7; d_gene: TRBD2; v_gene: TRBV6-1; abundance: -; CDR3nt: TGTGCCAGCAGTGAAGGGAACGGGGGGGCCGAGCAGTACTTC; CDR3aa: CASSEGNGGAEQYF
j_gene: TRBJ2-7; d_gene: TRBD1; v_gene: TRBV20-1; abundance: -; CDR3nt: TGCAGTGCCCAGAGGGAGACAGGGCCGTACGAGCAGTACTTC; CDR3aa: CSAQRETGPYEQYF
j_gene: TRBJ2-2; d_gene: -; v_gene: TRBV18; abundance: -; CDR3nt: TGTGCCAGCTCACCACAGCAGGGGACCACCGGGGAGCTGTTTTTT; CDR3aa: CASSPQQGTTGELFF
j_gene: TRBJ2-3; d_gene: -; v_gene: TRBV7-9; abundance: -; CDR3nt: TGTGCCAGCAGCTTTTCTCCGACGGGCACAGATACGCAGTATTTT; CDR3aa: CASSFSPTGTDTQYF
j_gene: TRBJ2-7; d_gene: TRBD2; v_gene: TRBV20-1; abundance: -; CDR3nt: TGCAGTGCTAGAGACCCAGGACTAGCGGGGGCCACTTCCTACGAGCAGTACTTC; CDR3aa: CSARDPGLAGATSYEQYF
j_gene: TRBJ2-5; d_gene: TRBD1; v_gene: TRBV2; abundance: -; CDR3nt: TGTGCCAGCAGGAGAGGGGGCTCAGAGACCCAGTACTTC; CDR3aa: CASRRGGSETQYF
j_gene: TRBJ1-2; d_gene: TRBD1; v_gene: TRBV12-3/TRBV12-4; abundance: few; CDR3nt: TGTGCCAGCAGTCGGGACAGTCGGGGCTACACCTTC; CDR3aa: CASSRDSRGYTF
j_gene: TRBJ2-2; d_gene: -; v_gene: TRBV4-1; abundance: -; CDR3nt: TGCGCCAGCAGCCAATTAGTATCGGAGCTAAACACCGGGGAGCTGTTTTTT; CDR3aa: CASSQLVSELNTGELFF
j_gene: TRBJ1-1; d_gene: -; v_gene: TRBV30; abundance: -; CDR3nt: TGTGCCTGGACCCGGGAAAGTCCGAACACTGAAGCTTTCTTT; CDR3aa: CAWTRESPNTEAFF
j_gene: TRBJ2-1; d_gene: -; v_gene: TRBV18; abundance: -; CDR3nt: TGTGCCAGCTCACCGGTCGGAAACTTCTACAATGAGCAGTTCTTC; CDR3aa: CASSPVGNFYNEQFF
j_gene: TRBJ2-5; d_gene: TRBD2; v_gene: TRBV12-3/TRBV12-4; abundance: -; CDR3nt: TGTGCCAGCAGCGTCAGTCGGGTGACGGGGGGTAGGTTCTTC; CDR3aa: CASSVSRVTGGRFF
j_gene: TRBJ1-2; d_gene: TRBD1; v_gene: TRBV5-1; abundance: -; CDR3nt: TGCGCCAGCAGCTTTTGGTCGGGACAGGGTCGTGGCTACACCTTC; CDR3aa: CASSFWSGQGRGYTF
j_gene: TRBJ2-7; d_gene: -; v_gene: TRBV28; abundance: -; CDR3nt: TGTGCCAGCAGTTCTACAAGGAGCTCCTACGAGCAGTACTTC; CDR3aa: CASSSTRSSYEQYF
j_gene: TRBJ1-1; d_gene: -; v_gene: TRBV20-1; abundance: -; CDR3nt: TGCAGTGCTAGAGACGACCAGGGGCCCCATGAAGCTTTCTTT; CDR3aa: CSARDDQGPHEAFF
j_gene: TRBJ1-2; d_gene: -; v_gene: TRBV19; abundance: few; CDR3nt: TGTGCCAGTAACCCGCGGGGATCTATCAAAGGTTCTGGCTACACCTTC; CDR3aa: CASNPRGSIKGSGYTF
j_gene: TRBJ1-2; d_gene: -; v_gene: TRBV19; abundance: -; CDR3nt: TGTGCCAGTAGCGACTCCGGGGAGTATGGCTACACCTTC; CDR3aa: CASSDSGEYGYTF